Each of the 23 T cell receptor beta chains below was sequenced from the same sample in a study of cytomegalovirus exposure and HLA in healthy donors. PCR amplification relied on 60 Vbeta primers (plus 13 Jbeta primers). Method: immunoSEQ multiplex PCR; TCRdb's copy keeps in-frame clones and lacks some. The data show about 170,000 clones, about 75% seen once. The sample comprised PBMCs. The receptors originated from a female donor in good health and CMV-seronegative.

The CDR3, as DNA: TGTGCCAGCTGGGACCGGACAGGAGGTGACGGCTACACCTTC. Its translation: CASWDRTGGDGYTF. This chain joins TRBV18 and TRBJ1-2; 7 nucleotides agree with TRBD1. CDR1 and CDR2 (germline): KGHSH, LQKENI. The CDR3 has 14 residues. The J segment lost 8 bases and the V segment lost 7 bases, leaving 13 bases of the junction unmatched.

The DNA for the CDR3 is TGTGCCAGCACCGAAGGGGCCGTTTACTATGGCTACACCTTC. Protein product: CASTEGAVYYGYTF. The chain uses TRBV2 and TRBJ1-2; tentative D call: TRBD1 (5 bases). This CDR3 contains 14 residues. V lost 7 bases to trimming and J lost 3 bases, with 15 bases between them. Looked up from germline, CDR1 is SNHLY and CDR2 is FYNNEI.

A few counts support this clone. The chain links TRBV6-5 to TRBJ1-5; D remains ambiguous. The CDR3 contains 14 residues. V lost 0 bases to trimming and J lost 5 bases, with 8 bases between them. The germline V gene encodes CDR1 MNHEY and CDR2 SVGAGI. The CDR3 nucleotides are TGTGCCAGCAGTTACTCGAACAGCTATCAGCCCCAGCATTTT. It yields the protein CASSYSNSYQPQHF.

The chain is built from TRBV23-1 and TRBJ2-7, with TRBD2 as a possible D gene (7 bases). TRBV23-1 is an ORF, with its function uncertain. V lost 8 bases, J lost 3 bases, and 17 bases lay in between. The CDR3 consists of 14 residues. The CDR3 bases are TGCGCCAGCTGGGGAGGGGGGCTAAACTACGAGCAGTACTTC. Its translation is CASWGGGLNYEQYF.

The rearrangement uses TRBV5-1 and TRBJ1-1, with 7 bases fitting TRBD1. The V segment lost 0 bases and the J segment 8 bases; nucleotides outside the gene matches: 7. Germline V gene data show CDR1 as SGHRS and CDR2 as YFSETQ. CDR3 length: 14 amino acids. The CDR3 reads CASSLVPRQGEAFF. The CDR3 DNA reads TGCGCCAGCAGCTTGGTGCCCAGACAGGGCGAAGCTTTCTTT.

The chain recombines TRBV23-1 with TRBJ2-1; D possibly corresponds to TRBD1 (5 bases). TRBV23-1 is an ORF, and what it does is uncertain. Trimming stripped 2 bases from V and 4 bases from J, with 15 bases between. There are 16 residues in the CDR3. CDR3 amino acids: CASSQKGQVPYNEQFF. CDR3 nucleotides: TGCGCCAGCAGTCAAAAGGGGCAGGTGCCTTACAATGAGCAGTTCTTC.

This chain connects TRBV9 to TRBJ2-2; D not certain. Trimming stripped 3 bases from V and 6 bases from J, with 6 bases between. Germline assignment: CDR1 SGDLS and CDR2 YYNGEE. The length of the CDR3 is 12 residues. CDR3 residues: CASSADSGELFF. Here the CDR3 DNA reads TGTGCCAGCAGCGCCGACTCCGGGGAGCTGTTTTTT.

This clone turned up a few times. CDR3 DNA sequence: TGTGCCAGCAGGGAGGCCTCCTACGAGCAGTACTTC. The encoded protein is CASREASYEQYF. J is TRBJ2-7 and V is TRBV6-6; a weak D match, TRBD2 (5 bases). Per germline, CDR1 MNHNY and CDR2 SVGAGI (reference sequence). The V gene lost 6 bases and the J gene lost 0 bases, with 6 bases spanning the gap. This CDR3 has 12 amino acids.

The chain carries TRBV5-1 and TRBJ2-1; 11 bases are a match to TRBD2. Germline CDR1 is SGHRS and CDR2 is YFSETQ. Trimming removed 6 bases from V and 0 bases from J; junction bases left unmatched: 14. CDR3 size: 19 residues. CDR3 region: CASTTRTSGFTSSYNEQFF. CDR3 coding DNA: TGCGCCAGCACTACTAGGACTAGCGGGTTTACCTCCTCCTACAATGAGCAGTTCTTC.

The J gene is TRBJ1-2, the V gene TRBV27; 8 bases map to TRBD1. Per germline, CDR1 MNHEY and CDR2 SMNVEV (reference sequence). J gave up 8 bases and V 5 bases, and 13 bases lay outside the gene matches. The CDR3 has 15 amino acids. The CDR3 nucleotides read TGTGCCAGCAGTGACCCAGGGCAGGGGGCTTGGGGCTACACCTTC. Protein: CASSDPGQGAWGYTF.

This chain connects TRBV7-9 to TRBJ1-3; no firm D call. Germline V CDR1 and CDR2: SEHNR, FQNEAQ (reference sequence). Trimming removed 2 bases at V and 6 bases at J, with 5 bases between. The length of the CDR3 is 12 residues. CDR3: CASSLYLNTIYF. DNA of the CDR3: TGTGCCAGCAGCTTATATCTAAACACCATATATTTT.

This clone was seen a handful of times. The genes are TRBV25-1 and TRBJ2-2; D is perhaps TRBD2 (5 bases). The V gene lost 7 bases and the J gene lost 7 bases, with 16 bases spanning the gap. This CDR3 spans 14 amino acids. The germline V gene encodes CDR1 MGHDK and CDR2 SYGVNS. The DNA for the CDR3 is TGTGCCAGCACCGGAGGAGTGGGAGACGGGGAGCTGTTTTTT. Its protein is CASTGGVGDGELFF.

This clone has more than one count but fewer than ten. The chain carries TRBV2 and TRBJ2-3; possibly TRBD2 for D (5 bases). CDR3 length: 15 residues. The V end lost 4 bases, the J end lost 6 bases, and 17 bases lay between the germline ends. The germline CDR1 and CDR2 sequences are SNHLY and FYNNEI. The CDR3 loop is CASSGGVRGRDTQYF. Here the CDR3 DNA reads TGTGCCAGCAGTGGGGGAGTACGGGGTCGGGATACGCAGTATTTT.

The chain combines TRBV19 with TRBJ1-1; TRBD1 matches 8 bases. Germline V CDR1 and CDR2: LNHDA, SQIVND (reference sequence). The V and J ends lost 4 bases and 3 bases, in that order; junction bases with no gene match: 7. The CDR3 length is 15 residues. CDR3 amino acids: CASSTSDRGDTEAFF. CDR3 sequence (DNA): TGTGCCAGTAGTACCTCTGACAGGGGTGACACTGAAGCTTTCTTT.

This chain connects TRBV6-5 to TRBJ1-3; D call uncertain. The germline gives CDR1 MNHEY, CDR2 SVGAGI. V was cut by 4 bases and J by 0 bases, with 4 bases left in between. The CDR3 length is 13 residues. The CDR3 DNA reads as TGTGCCAGCAGTTCATTCTCTGGAAACACCATATATTTT. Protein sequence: CASSSFSGNTIYF.

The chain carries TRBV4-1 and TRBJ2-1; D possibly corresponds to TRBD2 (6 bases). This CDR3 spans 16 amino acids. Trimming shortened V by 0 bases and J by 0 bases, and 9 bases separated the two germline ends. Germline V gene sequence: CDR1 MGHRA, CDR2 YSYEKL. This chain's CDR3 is CASSQEGGASYNEQFF. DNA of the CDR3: TGCGCCAGCAGCCAAGAAGGAGGGGCCTCCTACAATGAGCAGTTCTTC.

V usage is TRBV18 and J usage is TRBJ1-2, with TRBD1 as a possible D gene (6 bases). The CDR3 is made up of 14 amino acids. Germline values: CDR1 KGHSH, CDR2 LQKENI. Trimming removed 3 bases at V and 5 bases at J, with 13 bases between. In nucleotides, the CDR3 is TGTGCCAGCTCACCTAGGACAGACAAGTATGGCTACACCTTC. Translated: CASSPRTDKYGYTF.

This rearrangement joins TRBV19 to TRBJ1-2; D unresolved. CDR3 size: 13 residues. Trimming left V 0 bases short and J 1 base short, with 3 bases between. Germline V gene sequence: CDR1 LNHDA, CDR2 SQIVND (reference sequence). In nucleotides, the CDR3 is TGTGCCAGTAGTATAGACAGTAACTATGGCTACACCTTC. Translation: CASSIDSNYGYTF. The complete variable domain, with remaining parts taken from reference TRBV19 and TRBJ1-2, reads DGGITQSPKYLFRKEGQNVTLSCEQNLNHDAMYWYRQDPGQGLRLIYYSQIVNDFQKGDIAEGYSVSREKKESFPLTVTSAQKNPTAFYLCASSIDSNYGYTFGSGTRLTVV.

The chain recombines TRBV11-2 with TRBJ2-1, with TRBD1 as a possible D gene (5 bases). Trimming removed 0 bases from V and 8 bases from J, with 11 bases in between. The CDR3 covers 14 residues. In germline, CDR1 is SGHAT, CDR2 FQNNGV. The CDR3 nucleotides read TGTGCCAGCAGCTTAGATTGGCAGGGATATGAGCAGTTCTTC. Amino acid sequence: CASSLDWQGYEQFF.

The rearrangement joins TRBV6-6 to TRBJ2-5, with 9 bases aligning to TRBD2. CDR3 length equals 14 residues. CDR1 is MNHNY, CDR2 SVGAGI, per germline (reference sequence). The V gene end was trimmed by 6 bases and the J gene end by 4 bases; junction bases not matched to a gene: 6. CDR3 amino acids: CASRTAGGGETQYF. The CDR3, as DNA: TGTGCCAGCAGGACCGCGGGAGGGGGAGAGACCCAGTACTTC.

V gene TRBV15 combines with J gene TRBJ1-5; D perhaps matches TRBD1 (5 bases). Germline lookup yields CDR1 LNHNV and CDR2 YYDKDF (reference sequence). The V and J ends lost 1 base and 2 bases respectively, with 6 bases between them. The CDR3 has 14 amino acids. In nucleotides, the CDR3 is TGTGCCACCAGCAGAGCAGGGCGCAATCAGCCCCAGCATTTT. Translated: CATSRAGRNQPQHF.

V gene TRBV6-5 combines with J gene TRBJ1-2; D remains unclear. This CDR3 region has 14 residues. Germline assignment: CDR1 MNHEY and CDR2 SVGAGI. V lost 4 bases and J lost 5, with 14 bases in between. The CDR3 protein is CASSFSGKSYGYTF. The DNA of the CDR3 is TGTGCCAGCAGTTTTTCCGGGAAGTCATATGGCTACACCTTC.

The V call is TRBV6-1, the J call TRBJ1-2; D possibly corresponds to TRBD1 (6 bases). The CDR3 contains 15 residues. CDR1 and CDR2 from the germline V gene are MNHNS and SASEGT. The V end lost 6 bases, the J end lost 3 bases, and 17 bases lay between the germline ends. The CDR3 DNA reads TGTGCCAGCAGGGCCGACAGGACAAAGTACTATGGCTACACCTTC. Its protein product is CASRADRTKYYGYTF.